These T cell receptor beta chains were read from a single sample in a study of PD-1 blockade in classical Hodgkin lymphoma. TCRdb's copy holds only in-frame clones and misses some; the assay was immunoSEQ multiplex PCR. The table records some 2,500 clones, 80% to 90% of them present only once. Sequenced here: CD4+ T cells from blood, sampled at baseline. The receptor source for this set is a human donor with classical Hodgkin lymphoma. Both conserved end residues are part of each CDR3. The order of the fields is clone size, V gene, CDR3 length, CDR3 protein. The size field is filled for only some rows; it gives once, few, many or a size class.

>.|TRBV5-4|15
CASSLGQLRTYEQYF
>.|TRBV6-5|14
CASSYSTHNQPQHF
>.|TRBV28|14
CASIGAGYTGELFF
>.|TRBV2|13
CASSRVLNYGYTF
>.|TRBV4-3|13
CASSQLGSQPQHF
>.|TRBV7-2|17
CASSPRAGSGGSYEQYF
>.|TRBV6-5|15
CASSPRRTSTDTQYF
>.|TRBV25-1|17
CASSELNRGGYTDTQYF
>.|TRBV19|11
CASSVSDTQYF
>.|TRBV5-6|15
CASSSSGGPYTEQFF
>.|TRBV18|13
CASSPDRVSPLHF
>.|TRBV19|14
CASSIPGQGSGYTF
>.|TRBV5-1|14
CASSAGQIVDTIYF
>.|TRBV4-1|15
CASSQGDSPYNEQFF
>.|TRBV9|16
CASSASGTSGSYEQYF
>.|TRBV28|16
CASSLNSPSGANVLTF
>.|TRBV4-3|15
CASSQVPGGSYEQYF
>.|TRBV7-2|18
CASSLRLAGVYNTGELFF
>.|TRBV7-2|17
CASSSAPPGRGTDTQYF
>once|TRBV4-3|15
CASSQGGWYQETQYF
>once|TRBV2|13
CASSPDVTSVLTF
>.|TRBV19|17
CASSIDEDRSSGNTIYF
>.|TRBV29-1|14
CSAPGVGRTDTQYF
>.|TRBV2|12
CASSYNQETQYF
>.|TRBV6-1|13
CASTKVGAHEQYF
>.|TRBV6-5|14
CASSYSERALWRFF
>.|TRBV27|15
CASSIGTFKGETQYF
>few|TRBV9|15
CASSPTSGVYNEQFF
>.|TRBV2|15
CASSEDRISGNTIYF
>.|TRBV6-1|14
CASIQGPYNQPQHF
>.|TRBV9|14
CASSVTGGASPLHF
>.|TRBV5-4|13
CASSLGYTGELFF
>.|TRBV7-2|17
CASSLRTSGRVTDTQYF
>.|TRBV29-1|11
CSVGPGDTQYF
>.|TRBV7-2|15
CASSRQFTGGTEAFF
>.|TRBV30|18
CAWRRSRTSGITYNEQFF
>.|TRBV19|12
CASSINNYGYTF
>.|TRBV28|17
CASSLFGSGATNEKLFF
>.|TRBV28|13
CASSLGGGEKLFF
>.|TRBV19|16
CASSRTSGNRVNEQFF
>.|TRBV7-8|15
CASRERGPSYNEQFF
>.|TRBV7-2|13
CASSLALNSPLHF